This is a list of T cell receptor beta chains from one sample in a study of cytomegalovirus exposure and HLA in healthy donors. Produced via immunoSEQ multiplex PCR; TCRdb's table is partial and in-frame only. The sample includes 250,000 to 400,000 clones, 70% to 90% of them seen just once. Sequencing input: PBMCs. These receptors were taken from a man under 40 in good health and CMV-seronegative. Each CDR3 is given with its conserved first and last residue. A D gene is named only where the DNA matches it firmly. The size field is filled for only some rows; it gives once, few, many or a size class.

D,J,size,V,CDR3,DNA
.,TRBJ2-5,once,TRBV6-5,CASSLSIGETQYF,TGTGCCAGCAGTTTATCCATCGGGGAGACCCAGTACTTC
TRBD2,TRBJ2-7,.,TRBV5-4,CASRMGLAGGQEQYF,TGTGCCAGCAGAATGGGGCTAGCGGGGGGGCAAGAGCAGTACTTC
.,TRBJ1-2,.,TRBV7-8,CASSLGGSPYGYTF,TGTGCCAGCAGCTTAGGGGGCAGCCCTTATGGCTACACCTTC
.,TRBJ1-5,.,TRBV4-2,CASSQGDNIRPQHF,TGTGCCAGCAGCCAAGGGGACAACATAAGGCCCCAGCATTTT
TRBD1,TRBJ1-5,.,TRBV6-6,CASSPGQDSNQPQHF,TGTGCCAGCAGCCCCGGACAGGATAGCAATCAGCCCCAGCATTTT
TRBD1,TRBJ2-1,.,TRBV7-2,CASSFRTGKDEQFF,TGTGCCAGCAGCTTCCGGACAGGGAAGGATGAGCAGTTCTTC
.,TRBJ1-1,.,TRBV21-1,CASKGVGREAFF,TGTGCCAGCAAGGGAGTGGGCCGGGAAGCTTTCTTT
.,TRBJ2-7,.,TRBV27,CASSLYGGSYEQYF,TGTGCCAGCAGTTTATATGGCGGATCCTACGAGCAGTACTTC
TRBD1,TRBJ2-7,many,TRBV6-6,CASSRQGVAEQYF,TGTGCCAGCAGTCGACAGGGTGTCGCCGAGCAGTACTTC
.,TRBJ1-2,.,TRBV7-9,CASSPEFVGRNYGYTF,TGTGCCAGCAGCCCCGAGTTTGTGGGGAGGAACTATGGCTACACCTTC
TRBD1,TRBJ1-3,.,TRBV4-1,CASSQGRGLSGNTIYF,TGCGCCAGCAGCCAAGGCAGGGGGCTATCTGGAAACACCATATATTTT
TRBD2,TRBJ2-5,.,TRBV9,CASSSGGAWETQYF,TGTGCCAGCAGCTCCGGGGGGGCTTGGGAGACCCAGTACTTC
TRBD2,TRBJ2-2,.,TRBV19,CASRIREGTGELFF,TGTGCCAGTAGGATCAGGGAGGGCACCGGGGAGCTGTTTTTT
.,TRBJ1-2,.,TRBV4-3,CASSQGAYGYTF,TGCGCCAGCAGCCAAGGGGCGTATGGCTACACCTTC
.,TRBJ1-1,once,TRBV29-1,CSVVEGRVAFF,TGCAGCGTTGTGGAGGGTCGGGTAGCTTTCTTT
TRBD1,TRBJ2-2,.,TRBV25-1,CASSGPDRDRYPGELFF,TGTGCCAGCAGTGGACCCGACCGGGACAGGTACCCCGGGGAGCTGTTTTTT
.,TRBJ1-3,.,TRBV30,CAWSVITAGNTIYF,TGTGCCTGGAGTGTCATAACAGCTGGAAACACCATATATTTT
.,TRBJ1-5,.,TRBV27,CASSLERSNQPQHF,TGTGCCAGCAGCCTAGAGCGTAGCAATCAGCCCCAGCATTTT
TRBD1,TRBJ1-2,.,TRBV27,CASSSWRGLDYGYTF,TGTGCCAGCAGTTCGTGGAGGGGGCTCGACTATGGCTACACCTTC
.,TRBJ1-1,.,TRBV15,CATSPEWGVYTEAFF,TGTGCCACCAGCCCGGAGTGGGGGGTCTACACTGAAGCTTTCTTT
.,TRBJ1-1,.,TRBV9,CASSGVRGHTEAFF,TGTGCCAGCAGCGGGGTGAGGGGACATACCGAAGCTTTCTTT
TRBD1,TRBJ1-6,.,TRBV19,CASSTTGNSPLHF,TGTGCCAGTAGTACGACAGGGAATTCACCCCTCCACTTT
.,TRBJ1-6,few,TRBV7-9,CASSLAGVNSPLHF,TGTGCCAGCAGCTTAGCCGGGGTTAATTCACCCCTCCACTTT
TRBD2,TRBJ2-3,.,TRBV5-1,CASSLVGETSGQYF,TGCGCCAGCAGCTTGGTGGGGGAAACTAGCGGGCAGTATTTT
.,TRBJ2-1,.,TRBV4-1,CASSHAGSPYNEQFF,TGCGCCAGCAGCCATGCAGGGTCCCCCTACAATGAGCAGTTCTTC
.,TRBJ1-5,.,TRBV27,CASSFWGRDQPQHF,TGTGCCAGCAGTTTCTGGGGCCGGGATCAGCCCCAGCATTTT
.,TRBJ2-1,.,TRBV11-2,CASSLAQGYNEQFF,TGTGCCAGCAGCTTAGCCCAGGGCTACAATGAGCAGTTCTTC
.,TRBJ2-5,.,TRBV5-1,CASSLGGLLLYF,TGCGCCAGCAGCTTGGGTGGACTGCTACTGTACTTC
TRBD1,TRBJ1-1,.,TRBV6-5,CATRGPNTEAFF,TGTGCCACCAGGGGGCCGAACACTGAAGCTTTCTTT
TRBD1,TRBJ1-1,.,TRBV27,CASSYRGPNTEAFF,TGTGCCAGCAGTTACAGGGGGCCGAACACTGAAGCTTTCTTT
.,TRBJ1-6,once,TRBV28,CASSPRSQAGASSPLHF,TGTGCCAGCAGTCCCCGGAGCCAAGCAGGGGCCAGTTCACCCCTCCACTTT
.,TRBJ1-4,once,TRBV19,CASSMRPVKLFF,TGTGCCAGTAGTATGAGGCCGGTCAAACTGTTTTTT
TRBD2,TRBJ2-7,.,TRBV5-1,CASSFGTSGSYEQYF,TGCGCCAGCAGCTTCGGGACTAGCGGCTCCTACGAGCAGTACTTC
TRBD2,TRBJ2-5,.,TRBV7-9,CASSAGLGRETQYF,TGTGCCAGCAGCGCGGGACTAGGCAGGGAGACCCAGTACTTC
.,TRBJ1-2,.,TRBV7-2,CASSLYRDSLGGYTF,TGTGCCAGCAGCCTCTACCGGGACTCCTTGGGGGGCTACACCTTC
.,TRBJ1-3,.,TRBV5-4,CASWERGGGNTIYF,TGTGCCAGCTGGGAGAGGGGAGGAGGAAACACCATATATTTT
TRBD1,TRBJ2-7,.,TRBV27,CASSLGTGEGYEQYF,TGTGCCAGCAGTCTAGGGACAGGGGAGGGGTACGAGCAGTACTTC